The present TCR beta chain was sequenced within a study of blood T cell repertoires in COVID-19. This clone was observed a single time. Only in-frame clones appear in the TCRdb table, and some are missing; sequencing was by immunoSEQ multiplex PCR. The sample includes 140,000 or so clones, over 75% of them seen just once. Material: peripheral blood. The TCR sequence derives from a woman in her forties or fifties with acute or convalescent COVID-19.

This CDR3 is CASSERDMLTQRNQPQHF. The DNA for the CDR3 is TGTGCCAGCAGTGAAAGGGACATGCTTACACAGCGCAATCAGCCCCAGCATTTT. V and J are TRBV6-1 and TRBJ1-5; the D gene is possibly TRBD1 (6 bases). The V end lost 2 bases, the J end lost 2 bases, and 19 bases lay between the germline ends. The CDR3 covers 18 residues. Germline V CDR1 and CDR2: MNHNS, SASEGT.